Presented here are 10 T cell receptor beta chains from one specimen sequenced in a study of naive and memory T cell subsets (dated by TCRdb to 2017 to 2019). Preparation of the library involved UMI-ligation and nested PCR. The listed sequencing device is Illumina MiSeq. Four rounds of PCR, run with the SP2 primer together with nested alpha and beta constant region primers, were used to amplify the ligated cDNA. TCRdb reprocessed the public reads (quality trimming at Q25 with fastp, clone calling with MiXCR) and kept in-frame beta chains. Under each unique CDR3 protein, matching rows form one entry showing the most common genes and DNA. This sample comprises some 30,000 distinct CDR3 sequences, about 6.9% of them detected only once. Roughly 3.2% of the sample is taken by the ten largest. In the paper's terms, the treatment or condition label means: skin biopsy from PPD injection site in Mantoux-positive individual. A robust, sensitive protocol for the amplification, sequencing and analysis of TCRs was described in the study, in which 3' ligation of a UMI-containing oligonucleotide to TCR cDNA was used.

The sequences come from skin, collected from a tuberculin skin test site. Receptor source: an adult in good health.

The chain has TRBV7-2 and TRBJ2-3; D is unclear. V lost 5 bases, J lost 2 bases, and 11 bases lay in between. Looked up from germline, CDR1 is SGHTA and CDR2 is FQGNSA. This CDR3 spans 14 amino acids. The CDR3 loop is CASSRKGNTDTQYF. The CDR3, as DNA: TGTGCCAGCAGCCGAAAAGGGAACACAGATACGCAGTATTTT.

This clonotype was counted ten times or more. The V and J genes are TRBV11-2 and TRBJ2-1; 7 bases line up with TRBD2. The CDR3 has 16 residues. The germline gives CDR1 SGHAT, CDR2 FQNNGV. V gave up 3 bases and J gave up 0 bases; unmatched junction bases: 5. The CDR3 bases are TGTGCCAGCAGCTTCGCAGCGGGGAGCTCCTACAATGAGCAGTTCTTC. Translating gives CASSFAAGSSYNEQFF.

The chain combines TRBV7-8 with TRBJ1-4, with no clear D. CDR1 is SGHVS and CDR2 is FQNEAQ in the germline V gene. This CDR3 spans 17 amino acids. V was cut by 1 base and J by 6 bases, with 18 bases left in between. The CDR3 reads CASSLVVKIQGHEKLFF. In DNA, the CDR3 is TGTGCCAGCAGCTTAGTCGTGAAGATCCAAGGACATGAAAAACTGTTTTTT.

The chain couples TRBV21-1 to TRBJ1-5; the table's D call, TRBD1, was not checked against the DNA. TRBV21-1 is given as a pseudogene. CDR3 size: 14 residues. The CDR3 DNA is TGTGCCAGCAGGGCGCGAAGGGGGCGCGAGCCCCAGCATTTT. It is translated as CASRARRGREPQHF.

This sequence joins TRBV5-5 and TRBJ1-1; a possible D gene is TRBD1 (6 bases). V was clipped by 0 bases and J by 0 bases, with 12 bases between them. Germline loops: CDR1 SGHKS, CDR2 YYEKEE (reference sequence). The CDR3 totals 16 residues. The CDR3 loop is CASSLDRAGMNTEAFF. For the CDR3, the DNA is TGTGCCAGCAGCTTGGACAGGGCAGGCATGAACACTGAAGCTTTCTTT.

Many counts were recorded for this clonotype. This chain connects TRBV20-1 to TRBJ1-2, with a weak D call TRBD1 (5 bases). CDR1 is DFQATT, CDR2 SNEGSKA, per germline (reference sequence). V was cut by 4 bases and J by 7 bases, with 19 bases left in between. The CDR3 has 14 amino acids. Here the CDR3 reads CSATDRGGGFGYTF. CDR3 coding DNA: TGCAGTGCTACCGACCGGGGGGGTGGTTTTGGCTACACCTTC.

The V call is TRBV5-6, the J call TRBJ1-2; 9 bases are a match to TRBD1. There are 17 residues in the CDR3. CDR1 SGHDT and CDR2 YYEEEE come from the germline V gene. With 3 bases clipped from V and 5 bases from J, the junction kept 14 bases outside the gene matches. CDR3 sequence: CASSSPGQGLRGYGYTF. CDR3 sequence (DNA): TGTGCCAGCAGCTCCCCGGGACAGGGTTTAAGGGGATATGGCTACACCTTC.

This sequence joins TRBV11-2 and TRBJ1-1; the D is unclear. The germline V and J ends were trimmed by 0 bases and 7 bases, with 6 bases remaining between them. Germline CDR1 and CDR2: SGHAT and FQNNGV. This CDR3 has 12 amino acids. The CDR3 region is CASSLDLGEAFF. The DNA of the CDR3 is TGTGCCAGCAGCTTAGATCTTGGTGAAGCTTTCTTT.

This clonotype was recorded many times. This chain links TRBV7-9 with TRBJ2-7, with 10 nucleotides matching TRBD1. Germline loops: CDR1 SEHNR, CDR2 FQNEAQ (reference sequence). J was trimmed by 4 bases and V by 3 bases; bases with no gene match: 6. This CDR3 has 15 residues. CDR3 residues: CASSLGQGTGYEQYF. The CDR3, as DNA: TGTGCCAGCAGCTTGGGACAGGGGACGGGGTACGAGCAGTACTTC.

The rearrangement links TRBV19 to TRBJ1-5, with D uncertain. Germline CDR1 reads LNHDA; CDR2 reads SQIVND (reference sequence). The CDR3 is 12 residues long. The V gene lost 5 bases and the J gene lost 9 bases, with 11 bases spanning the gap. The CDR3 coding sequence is TGTGCCAGTAGTGCAGGAACTCGGCCCCAGCATTTT. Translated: CASSAGTRPQHF.